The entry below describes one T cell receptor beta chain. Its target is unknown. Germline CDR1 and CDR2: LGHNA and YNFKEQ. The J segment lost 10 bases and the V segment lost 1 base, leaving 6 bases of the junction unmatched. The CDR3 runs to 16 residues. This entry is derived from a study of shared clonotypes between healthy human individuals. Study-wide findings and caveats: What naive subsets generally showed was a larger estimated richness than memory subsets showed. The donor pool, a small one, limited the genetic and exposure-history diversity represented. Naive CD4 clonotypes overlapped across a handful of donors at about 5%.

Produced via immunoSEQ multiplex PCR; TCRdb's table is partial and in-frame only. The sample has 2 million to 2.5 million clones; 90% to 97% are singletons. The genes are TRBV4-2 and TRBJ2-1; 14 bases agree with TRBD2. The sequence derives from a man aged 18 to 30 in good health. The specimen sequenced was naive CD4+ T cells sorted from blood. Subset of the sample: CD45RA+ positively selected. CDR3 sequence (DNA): TGTGCCAGCAGCCAAGGACTAGCGGGGGGGCCTCGGGAGCAGTTCTTC. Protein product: CASSQGLAGGPREQFF.